Shown below are 26 T cell receptor beta chains from a single sample sequenced in a study of OX40 agonist ivuxolimab in advanced cancers. Data came from immunoSEQ multiplex PCR; TCRdb stores just in-frame clones and leaves some out. The sample consists of around 79,000 clones, around nine tenths of them appearing once. The sequencing used CD4+ or CD8+ T cells sorted from blood, collected in a trial of the OX40 agonist ivuxolimab. The receptors were gathered from an adult with an advanced solid tumor such as melanoma, head and neck, liver or kidney cancer.

This clone is a singleton in its sample. The gene calls are TRBV28 and TRBJ2-4; D might be TRBD2 (5 bases). There are 16 residues in the CDR3. V lost 5 bases and J 0 bases, leaving 14 bases between the germline ends. The germline V gene encodes CDR1 MDHEN and CDR2 SYDVKM. CDR3 loop: CASSGPDGIAKNIQYF. In DNA, the CDR3 is TGTGCCAGCAGTGGGCCCGACGGGATAGCCAAAAACATTCAGTACTTC.

The gene calls are TRBV28 and TRBJ2-1; 8 bases align to TRBD2. The V and J ends lost 4 bases and 7 bases, in that order; junction bases with no gene match: 6. This CDR3 has 14 residues. Germline loops: CDR1 MDHEN, CDR2 SYDVKM. CDR3 in DNA: TGTGCCAGCAGTTGGGGACTAGGTGGAAATGAGCAGTTCTTC. Translated, it gives CASSWGLGGNEQFF.

The chain joins TRBV14 to TRBJ2-5; D perhaps matches TRBD1 (5 bases). Germline lookup yields CDR1 SGHDN and CDR2 FVKESK. The CDR3 is 14 residues long. V was pared by 2 bases and J by 3 bases, with 10 bases between. CDR3 region: CASSQLAREETQYF. CDR3 sequence (DNA): TGTGCCAGCAGCCAACTCGCCAGGGAAGAGACCCAGTACTTC.

As for this clone: One junction end does not reproduce the germline sequence, and a read error may be involved. The J gene is TRBJ1-5, the V gene TRBV28; D is undetermined. This CDR3 spans 12 amino acids. Germline V lookup: CDR1 MDHEN, CDR2 SYDVKM. The CDR3 DNA reads as TGTGCCAGCAGTCCACCCAATGAGCCCCAGCATTTT. Translating it yields CASSPPNEPQHF.

The chain recombines TRBV7-8 with TRBJ2-5, with a weak D call TRBD2 (5 bases). V was cut by 4 bases and J by 2 bases, with 11 bases left in between. CDR1 and CDR2 from the germline V gene are SGHVS and FQNEAQ. This CDR3 has 14 amino acids. The CDR3 sequence is CASSSRDLQETQYF. For the CDR3, the DNA is TGTGCCAGCAGCTCCCGGGATCTTCAAGAGACCCAGTACTTC.

This clone was seen a handful of times. This chain uses TRBV28 with TRBJ1-2; D call uncertain. V lost 3 bases and J 8 bases, leaving 13 bases between the germline ends. CDR1 and CDR2 from the germline V gene are MDHEN and SYDVKM. The CDR3 runs to 13 residues. In DNA, the CDR3 is TGTGCCAGCAGTTTCGGACTGAGACCAGGCTACACCTTC. It is translated as CASSFGLRPGYTF.

This clone was observed a single time. This chain connects TRBV29-1 to TRBJ1-4; 10 bases agree with TRBD1. The J segment lost 4 bases and the V segment lost 0 bases, leaving 5 bases of the junction unmatched. CDR3 size: 16 residues. Germline lookup yields CDR1 SQVTM and CDR2 ANQGSEA. The CDR3 protein is CSVEDLGQGGNEKLFF. CDR3 DNA: TGCAGCGTTGAAGATCTCGGACAGGGGGGTAATGAAAAACTGTTTTTT.

The V and J genes are TRBV5-4 and TRBJ2-7, with a weak D call TRBD2 (5 bases). The V end lost 0 bases, the J end lost 5 bases, and 9 bases lay between the germline ends. The CDR3 runs 13 residues. Per germline, CDR1 SGHNT and CDR2 YYREEE (reference sequence). The CDR3 spells CASSLGGIDEQYF. Here the CDR3 DNA reads TGTGCCAGCAGCTTGGGAGGGATCGACGAGCAGTACTTC.

This rearrangement joins TRBV27 to TRBJ1-6, with D perhaps TRBD1 (5 bases). The germline V and J ends were trimmed by 3 bases and 7 bases, with 10 bases remaining between them. CDR3 size: 14 residues. The germline gives CDR1 MNHEY, CDR2 SMNVEV (reference sequence). The CDR3 region has the DNA TGTGCCAGCAGTTTTCAGGGCGGCAATTCACCCCTCCACTTT. This codes for CASSFQGGNSPLHF.

This chain connects TRBV10-3 to TRBJ2-3; the D gene is possibly TRBD1 (5 bases). The CDR3 is made up of 14 amino acids. Per the germline V gene, CDR1 is ENHRY and CDR2 is SYGVKD. The V end lost 3 bases, the J end lost 2 bases, and 9 bases lay between the germline ends. In DNA form, the CDR3 reads TGTGCCATCAGTGACAGGGCGAACACAGATACGCAGTATTTT. It specifies CAISDRANTDTQYF.

A few counts support this clone. The chain employs TRBV7-8 and TRBJ1-5, with D maybe TRBD1 (6 bases). The CDR3 totals 18 residues. The germline V gene has CDR1 SGHVS and CDR2 FQNEAQ. V was shortened by 2 bases and J by 0 bases, with 17 bases between the two germline ends. The CDR3 sequence: CASSLNPLGATSNQPQHF. The CDR3 DNA follows: TGTGCCAGCAGCTTAAACCCTTTGGGGGCGACTAGCAATCAGCCCCAGCATTTT.

The genes are TRBV25-1 and TRBJ2-7, with D unclear. CDR1 and CDR2 from the germline V gene are MGHDK and SYGVNS. This CDR3 has 12 residues. V lost 2 bases and J 2 bases, leaving 4 bases between the germline ends. The CDR3 DNA sequence: TGTGCCAGCAGTGAAAACGCCTACGAGCAGTACTTC. Translated, it gives CASSENAYEQYF.

The J gene is TRBJ1-1, the V gene TRBV5-1, with D tentatively TRBD1 (5 bases). CDR3 length: 15 amino acids. The V end lost 4 bases, the J end lost 0 bases, and 13 bases lay between the germline ends. Germline V gene lookup returns CDR1 SGHRS and CDR2 YFSETQ. The DNA for the CDR3 is TGCGCCAGCAGCGGGGGGACTGGGTTGAACACTGAAGCTTTCTTT. It codes for CASSGGTGLNTEAFF.

This sequence joins TRBV28 and TRBJ1-3, with TRBD1 matching 9 bases. Losses at the gene ends were 8 bases for V and 4 bases for J; bases not matched to a gene: 9. CDR1 MDHEN and CDR2 SYDVKM come from the germline V gene. This CDR3 has 15 residues. As DNA, the CDR3 is TGTGCCAGCGCCCACGGGACAGGGTTCGGAAACACCATATATTTT. Translation gives CASAHGTGFGNTIYF.

This chain uses TRBV7-6 with TRBJ1-1, with TRBD1 matching over 12 bases. Germline trimming cut 5 bases from V and 4 bases from J; bases unmatched to any gene: 11. The V gene's germline CDR1 is SGHVS and CDR2 FNYEAQ. The CDR3 is 17 residues long. The CDR3: CASSPQEGTGGLTEAFF. The CDR3 DNA reads as TGTGCCAGCAGCCCCCAAGAGGGGACAGGGGGCCTCACTGAAGCTTTCTTT.

The chain combines TRBV7-3 with TRBJ2-3; perhaps TRBD1 as D (6 bases). The CDR3 loop spans 15 amino acids. V was trimmed by 2 bases and J by 6 bases, leaving 15 bases between them. Germline V gene lookup returns CDR1 SGHTA and CDR2 FQGTGA. CDR3 nucleotides: TGTGCCAGCAGCTTATCCGGGACAAGTTCTGATACGCAGTATTTT. Its protein product is CASSLSGTSSDTQYF.

The chain is built from TRBV27 and TRBJ2-7; D is possibly TRBD2 (7 bases). This CDR3 is built from 13 residues. CDR1 and CDR2 from the germline V gene are MNHEY and SMNVEV (reference sequence). Trimming took off 3 bases at V and 8 bases at J, with 14 bases between the two ends. This CDR3 is CASSFWMGGQQYF. As DNA, the CDR3 is TGTGCCAGCAGTTTTTGGATGGGGGGGCAGCAGTACTTC.

The chain is built from TRBV2 and TRBJ1-2; D unclear. Between the trimmed V and J ends, which lost 4 bases and 4 bases, there was a span of 16 bases. Germline V gene sequence: CDR1 SNHLY, CDR2 FYNNEI. The CDR3 extends over 15 amino acids. The CDR3 DNA follows: TGTGCCAGCAGTGGCCCACTCAACAGATCCTATGGCTACACCTTC. Amino acid sequence: CASSGPLNRSYGYTF.

The rearrangement uses TRBV15 and TRBJ2-1; the D gene is possibly TRBD1 (5 bases). Trimming shortened V by 5 bases and J by 3 bases, and 20 bases separated the two germline ends. The CDR3 has 17 residues. CDR1 is LNHNV and CDR2 is YYDKDF in the germline V gene (reference sequence). CDR3 protein: CATSPIKAGIHYNEQFF. CDR3 bases: TGTGCCACCAGCCCGATAAAGGCAGGGATTCACTACAATGAGCAGTTCTTC. The variable domain in full, with the rest retrieved from reference TRBV15 and TRBJ2-1, is DAMVIQNPRYQVTQFGKPVTLSCSQTLNHNVMYWYQQKSSQAPKLLFHYYDKDFNNEADTPDNFQSRRPNTSFCFLDIRSPGLGDTAMYLCATSPIKAGIHYNEQFFGPGTRLTVL.

The J gene is TRBJ2-7, the V gene TRBV11-2, with D maybe TRBD2 (6 bases). Germline CDR1 is SGHAT and CDR2 is FQNNGV. V lost 5 bases and J 3 bases, leaving 11 bases between the germline ends. The CDR3 has 13 amino acids. The CDR3 coding sequence is TGTGCCAGCAGCGAGGACTACCGCTACGAGCAGTACTTC. This codes for CASSEDYRYEQYF.

The rearrangement links TRBV19 to TRBJ2-3; D tentatively reads TRBD1 or TRBD2 (5 bases each). V lost 10 bases to trimming and J lost 2 bases, with 13 bases between them. This CDR3 region has 13 residues. The germline gives CDR1 LNHDA, CDR2 SQIVND (reference sequence). CDR3 sequence (DNA): TGTGCCACCGACAGCGACTACACAGATACGCAGTATTTT. This translates into CATDSDYTDTQYF. The full variable domain, completed using reference TRBV19 and TRBJ2-3, is DGGITQSPKYLFRKEGQNVTLSCEQNLNHDAMYWYRQDPGQGLRLIYYSQIVNDFQKGDIAEGYSVSREKKESFPLTVTSAQKNPTAFYLCATDSDYTDTQYFGPGTRLTVL.

The V gene is TRBV6-5, the J gene TRBJ2-2; D uncertain. The CDR3 is made up of 11 amino acids. The V end lost 7 bases, the J end lost 7 bases, and 7 bases lay between the germline ends. Germline V lookup: CDR1 MNHEY, CDR2 SVGAGI. CDR3 loop: CASIRNGELFF. CDR3 in DNA: TGTGCCAGCATTAGGAACGGGGAGCTGTTTTTT.

The chain uses TRBV19 and TRBJ2-1; a weak D match, TRBD2 (6 bases). V was cut by 5 bases and J by 7 bases, with 27 bases left in between. The CDR3 extends over 18 amino acids. CDR1 is LNHDA and CDR2 is SQIVND in the germline V gene (reference sequence). The CDR3 DNA follows: TGTGCCAGTAGTTTCCGATCAAACAGCGGCGGGGCGAGGAATGAGCAGTTCTTC. Protein: CASSFRSNSGGARNEQFF.

The chain is built from TRBV6-5 and TRBJ2-7; D is tentatively TRBD1 or TRBD2 (5 bases each). V shed 5 bases and J shed 2 bases, with 16 bases lying between them. Germline V gene lookup returns CDR1 MNHEY and CDR2 SVGAGI. The length of the CDR3 is 15 residues. Written as DNA, the CDR3 is TGTGCCAGCAGTCGTCCGGGACGGAGTACCTACGAGCAGTACTTC. Its protein product is CASSRPGRSTYEQYF.

The V call is TRBV19, the J call TRBJ1-1, with 8 bases aligning to TRBD1. Germline CDR1 is LNHDA and CDR2 is SQIVND (reference sequence). Trimming took 1 base from V and 5 from J; bases not matched to a gene: 9. The CDR3 is 16 residues long. In nucleotides, the CDR3 is TGTGCCAGTAGTATAGCTCGGAGACAGGGGTTTACTGAAGCTTTCTTT. It codes for CASSIARRQGFTEAFF.

This clone has only one observation. The chain combines TRBV5-1 with TRBJ2-1; the D gene is possibly TRBD1 (6 bases). CDR1 is SGHRS and CDR2 is YFSETQ in the germline V gene. Trimming took 0 bases from V and 7 from J, leaving 11 bases between them. The CDR3 extends over 14 amino acids. CDR3 protein: CASSLGAGENEQFF. CDR3 bases: TGCGCCAGCAGCTTGGGGGCAGGGGAGAATGAGCAGTTCTTC.